The present entry profiles one TCR beta chain with its context. Its target is unknown. This specimen belongs to a study of siplizumab effects on memory and regulatory T cells. Findings and limits, study-wide: Tracing alloreactive clones into unstimulated subsets worked for only a minor fraction of them. Siplizumab significantly brought down the alloreactive sequences that trace back to unstimulated CD4+ memory cells.

Data came from immunoSEQ multiplex PCR; TCRdb stores just in-frame clones and leaves some out. There are roughly 100,000 clones in the sample; roughly 97% occur only once, and 0.03% to 0.035% lies in the top ten. Germline V lookup: CDR1 MNHNY, CDR2 SVGAGI (reference sequence). The CDR3 loop spans 11 amino acids. Unmatched junction bases numbered 2, after V lost 7 bases and J lost 7 bases. Donor pairs, a few in total, had unstimulated naive, memory, effector memory and TEMRA subsets sequenced. The source is a human donor in good health. The source material was naive CD4+ T cells sorted from blood. The rearrangement joins TRBV6-6 to TRBJ2-7, with TRBD2 matching over 9 bases. Written as DNA, the CDR3 is TGTGCCAGCACTCTAGCGGGGGAGCAGTACTTC. Protein sequence: CASTLAGEQYF.